This T cell receptor (beta chain) was recorded in a study of cytomegalovirus exposure and HLA in healthy donors. PCR employed 60 Vbeta and 13 Jbeta primers. Clones were sequenced by immunoSEQ multiplex PCR, and TCRdb holds only the in-frame ones, with some missing. The sample lists some 200,000 clones; around 84% were seen once. J lost 6 bases, V lost 6 bases, and 15 bases had no gene match. In germline, CDR1 is MDHEN, CDR2 SYDVKM. The CDR3 loop spans 16 amino acids. On this clone: Antigen specificity is unknown.

Study-wide results and limits: Some V segments could not be told apart, so they were left out, TRBV6-2 and TRBV6-3 among them.

The specimen sequenced was PBMCs. This chain joins TRBV28 and TRBJ2-7; 9 nucleotides line up with TRBD1. The sequence derives from a woman aged 18-29 years in good health and CMV-seronegative. The CDR3 reads CASRTSPGQGSREQYF. The CDR3 DNA sequence: TGTGCCAGCAGGACCTCCCCGGGACAGGGATCTCGCGAGCAGTACTTC.